This T cell receptor (beta chain) was observed in a study of blood T cell repertoires in COVID-19. Whole-study context: Material from acute and convalescent COVID-19 was sourced from the United States, Italy and Spain.

CDR1 is SGHRS and CDR2 is YFSETQ in the germline V gene. The length of the CDR3 is 15 residues. With 2 bases clipped from V and 4 bases from J, the junction kept 4 bases outside the gene matches. Original processing notes: Researchers report that nucleated cell counts were estimated from reference gene primer amplification. Produced via immunoSEQ multiplex PCR; TCRdb's table is partial and in-frame only. The V and J calls and the clone size are those of that table, but D and trimming were determined from the DNA. In the table there are roughly 400,000 clones, more than 75% of which are singletons. Sequenced material: peripheral blood. The chain links TRBV5-1 to TRBJ2-5, with TRBD2 matching over 11 bases. The receptor was isolated from a woman aged 55-70 years with COVID-19, enrolled during active disease. The CDR3: CASSLGLAGGETQYF. The DNA of the CDR3 is TGCGCCAGCAGCTTAGGACTAGCGGGTGGAGAGACCCAGTACTTC.